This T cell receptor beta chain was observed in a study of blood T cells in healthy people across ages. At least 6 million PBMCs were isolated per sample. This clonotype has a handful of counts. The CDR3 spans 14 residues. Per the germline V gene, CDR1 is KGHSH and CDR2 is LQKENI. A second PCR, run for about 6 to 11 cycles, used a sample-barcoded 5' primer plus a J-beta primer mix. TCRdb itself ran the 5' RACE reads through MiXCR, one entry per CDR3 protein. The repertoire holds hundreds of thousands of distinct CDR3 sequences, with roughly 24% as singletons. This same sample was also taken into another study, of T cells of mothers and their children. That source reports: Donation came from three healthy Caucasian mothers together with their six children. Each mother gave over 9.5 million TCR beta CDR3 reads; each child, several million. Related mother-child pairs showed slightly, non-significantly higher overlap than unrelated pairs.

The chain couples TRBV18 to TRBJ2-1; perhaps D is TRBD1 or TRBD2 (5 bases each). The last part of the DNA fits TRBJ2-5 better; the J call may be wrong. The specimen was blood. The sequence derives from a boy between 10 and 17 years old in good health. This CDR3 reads CASSPTEGSETQYF. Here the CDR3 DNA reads TGTGCCAGCTCACCAACCGAGGGGTCAGAGACCCAGTACTTC.